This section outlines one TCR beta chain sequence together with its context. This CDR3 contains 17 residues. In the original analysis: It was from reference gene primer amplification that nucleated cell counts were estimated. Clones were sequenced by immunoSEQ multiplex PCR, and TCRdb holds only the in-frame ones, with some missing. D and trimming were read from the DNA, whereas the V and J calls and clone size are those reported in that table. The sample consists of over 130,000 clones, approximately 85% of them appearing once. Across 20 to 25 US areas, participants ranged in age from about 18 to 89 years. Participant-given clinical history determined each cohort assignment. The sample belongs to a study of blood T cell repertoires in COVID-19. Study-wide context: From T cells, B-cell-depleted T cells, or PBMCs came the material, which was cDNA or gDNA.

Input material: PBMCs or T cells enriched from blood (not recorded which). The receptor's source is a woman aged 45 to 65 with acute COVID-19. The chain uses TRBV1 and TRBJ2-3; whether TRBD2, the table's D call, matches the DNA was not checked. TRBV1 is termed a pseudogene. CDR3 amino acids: CTSSQDNTGGLPDTQYF. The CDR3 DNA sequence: TGCACCAGCAGCCAAGATAACACGGGAGGGCTCCCAGATACGCAGTATTTT.